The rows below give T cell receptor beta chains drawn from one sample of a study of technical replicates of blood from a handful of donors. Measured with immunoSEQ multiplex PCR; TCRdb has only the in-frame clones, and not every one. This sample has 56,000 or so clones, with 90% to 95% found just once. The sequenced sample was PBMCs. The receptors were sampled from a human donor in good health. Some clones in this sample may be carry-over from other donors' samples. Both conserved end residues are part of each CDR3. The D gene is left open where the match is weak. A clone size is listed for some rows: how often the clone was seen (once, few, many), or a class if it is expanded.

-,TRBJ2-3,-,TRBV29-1,CSVEKRGTERTDTQYF,TGCAGCGTTGAAAAAAGGGGCACCGAACGCACAGATACGCAGTATTTT
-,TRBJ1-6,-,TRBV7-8,CASSLDRGYNSPLHF,TGTGCCAGCAGCTTAGACCGCGGATATAATTCACCCCTCCACTTT
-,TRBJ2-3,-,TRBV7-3,CASSLDSGTDTQYF,TGTGCCAGCAGCTTGGACTCAGGCACAGATACGCAGTATTTT
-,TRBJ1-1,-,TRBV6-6,CASKGSARGRTEAFF,TGTGCCAGCAAGGGGTCAGCCCGGGGGAGAACTGAAGCTTTCTTT
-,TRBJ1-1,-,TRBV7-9,CASSLGAGLHTEAFF,TGTGCCAGCAGCTTAGGGGCAGGGCTGCACACTGAAGCTTTCTTT
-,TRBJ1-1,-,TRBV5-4,CASSLMEAVNTEAFF,TGTGCCAGCAGCTTGATGGAGGCCGTGAACACTGAAGCTTTCTTT
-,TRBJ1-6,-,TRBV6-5,CASSYSTTRNSPLHF,TGTGCCAGCAGTTACTCGACTACAAGGAATTCACCCCTCCACTTT
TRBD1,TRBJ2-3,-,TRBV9,CASSVTAWGQRTDTQYF,TGTGCCAGCAGCGTAACGGCGTGGGGACAGAGGACCGATACGCAGTATTTT
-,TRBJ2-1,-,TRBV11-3,CASSLDGTSYNEQFF,TGTGCCAGCAGCTTAGATGGTACTTCGTACAATGAGCAGTTCTTC
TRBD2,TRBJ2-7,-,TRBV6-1,CASRAPGLAGGEQYF,TGTGCCAGCAGGGCCCCGGGACTAGCGGGAGGCGAGCAGTACTTC
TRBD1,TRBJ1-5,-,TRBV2,CASRGDRSLSNQPQHF,TGTGCCAGCAGAGGGGACAGGAGTCTTAGCAATCAGCCCCAGCATTTT
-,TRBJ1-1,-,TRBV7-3,CASSLNGGARNTEAFF,TGTGCCAGCAGCTTAAATGGGGGGGCTCGGAACACTGAAGCTTTCTTT
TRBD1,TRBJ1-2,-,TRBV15,CATGAPGTGVGIGYTF,TGTGCCACCGGGGCCCCCGGGACAGGGGTTGGTATTGGCTACACCTTC
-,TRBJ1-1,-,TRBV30,CAWSDRTAAPTFF,TGTGCCTGGAGCGATCGGACAGCGGCCCCAACTTTCTTT
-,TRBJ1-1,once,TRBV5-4,CASSLVGAGTEAFF,TGTGCCAGCAGCTTAGTGGGGGCAGGCACTGAAGCTTTCTTT
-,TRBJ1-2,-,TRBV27,CASSLGGANYGYTF,TGTGCCAGCAGTTTGGGGGGGGCTAACTATGGCTACACCTTC
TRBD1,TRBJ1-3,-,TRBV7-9,CASSPVDRVKSGNTIYF,TGTGCCAGCAGCCCAGTGGACAGGGTTAAGTCTGGAAACACCATATATTTT
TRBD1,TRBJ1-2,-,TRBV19,CASSTRGRLSEGYTF,TGTGCCAGTAGTACCAGGGGGCGCCTCTCGGAGGGCTACACCTTC
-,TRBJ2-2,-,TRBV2,CASRGQANTGELFF,TGTGCCAGCAGAGGACAAGCGAACACCGGGGAGCTGTTTTTT
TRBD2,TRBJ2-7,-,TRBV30,CAWSASSGRRSYEQYF,TGTGCCTGGAGTGCCTCTAGCGGGCGGCGCTCCTACGAGCAGTACTTC
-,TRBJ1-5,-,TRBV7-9,CASSSGTSAQHF,TGTGCCAGCAGCTCAGGGACATCTGCCCAGCATTTT
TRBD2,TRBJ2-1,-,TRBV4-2,CASSLQREGGSFEQFF,TGTGCCAGCAGCCTGCAGCGGGAGGGCGGTTCATTTGAGCAGTTCTTC
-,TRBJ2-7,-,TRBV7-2,CASSLGLGSSYEQYF,TGTGCCAGCAGCTTAGGACTAGGGAGCTCCTACGAGCAGTACTTC
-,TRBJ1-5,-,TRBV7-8,CASSLGGFKQPQHF,TGTGCCAGCAGCTTAGGAGGGTTTAAGCAGCCCCAGCATTTT
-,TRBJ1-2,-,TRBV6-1,CASSERPRGPRHYGYTF,TGTGCCAGCAGTGAAAGACCCAGAGGCCCCCGCCACTATGGCTACACCTTC
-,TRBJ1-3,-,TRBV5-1,CASSRTFDSGNTIYF,TGCGCCAGCAGTAGGACTTTCGACTCTGGAAACACCATATATTTT
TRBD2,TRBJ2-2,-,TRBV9,CASSPSGVVSGELFF,TGTGCCAGCAGCCCGAGCGGGGTAGTATCCGGGGAGCTGTTTTTT
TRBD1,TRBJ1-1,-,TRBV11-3,CASSASGTGNTEAFF,TGTGCCAGCAGCGCCTCCGGGACAGGGAACACTGAAGCTTTCTTT
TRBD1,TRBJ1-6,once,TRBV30,CAWRRGQGAPLHF,TGTGCCTGGAGGAGAGGACAGGGGGCACCCCTCCACTTT
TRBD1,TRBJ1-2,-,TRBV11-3,CAQLGQGQTF,TGTGCCCAACTCGGACAGGGCCAAACCTTC
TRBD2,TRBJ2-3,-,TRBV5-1,CASCPGGLGDTQYF,TGCGCCAGCTGTCCGGGGGGGCTGGGAGATACGCAGTATTTT
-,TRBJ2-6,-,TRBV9,CASSARQETSGANVLTF,TGTGCCAGCAGCGCTCGACAGGAAACCTCTGGGGCCAACGTCCTGACTTTC
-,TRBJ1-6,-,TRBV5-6,CASSLAVGGGNSPLHF,TGTGCCAGCAGCTTGGCCGTGGGCGGGGGGAATTCACCCCTCCACTTT
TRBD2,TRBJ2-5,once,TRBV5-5,CASSSIISGRAWETQYF,TGTGCCAGCAGCTCCATCATAAGCGGGAGGGCCTGGGAGACCCAGTACTTC
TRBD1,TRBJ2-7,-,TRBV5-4,CASSWGTGSYEQYF,TGTGCCAGCAGCTGGGGGACAGGGTCCTACGAGCAGTACTTC
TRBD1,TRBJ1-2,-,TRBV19,CASSTGQGGVGGYTF,TGTGCCAGTAGCACAGGACAGGGCGGAGTAGGAGGCTACACCTTC
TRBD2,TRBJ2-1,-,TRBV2,CASSESASGGAGYNEQFF,TGTGCCAGCAGTGAGTCCGCTAGCGGGGGGGCTGGGTACAATGAGCAGTTCTTC
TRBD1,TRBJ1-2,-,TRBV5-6,CANTLVGAGGGYGYTF,TGTGCCAACACCCTGGTAGGGGCAGGGGGCGGTTATGGCTACACCTTC
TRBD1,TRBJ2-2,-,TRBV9,CASSVQGAPNTGELFF,TGTGCCAGCAGCGTACAGGGGGCTCCGAACACCGGGGAGCTGTTTTTT
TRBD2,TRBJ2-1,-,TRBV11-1,CASKAGGPYQFF,TGTGCCAGCAAGGCGGGGGGGCCTTATCAGTTCTTC
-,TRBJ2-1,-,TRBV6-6,CASSYAGVSYNEQFF,TGTGCCAGCAGTTACGCAGGGGTCTCCTACAATGAGCAGTTCTTC
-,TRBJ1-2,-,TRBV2,CASSVSQGYGYTF,TGTGCCAGCAGTGTGTCGCAGGGCTATGGCTACACCTTC
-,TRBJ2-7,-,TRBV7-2,CASSERGFRTEQYF,TGTGCCAGCAGCGAACGGGGGTTTCGGACCGAGCAGTACTTC
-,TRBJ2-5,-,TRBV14,CASSQARTQGRETQYF,TGTGCCAGCAGCCAAGCGAGGACCCAAGGGAGAGAGACCCAGTACTTC
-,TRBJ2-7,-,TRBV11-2,CASSLRWPGEASGEQYF,TGTGCCAGCAGCTTGCGGTGGCCAGGAGAAGCCTCAGGGGAGCAGTACTTC
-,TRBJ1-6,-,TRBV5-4,CASSLDQALSSPLHF,TGTGCCAGCAGCTTGGACCAGGCGCTAAGTTCACCCCTCCACTTT
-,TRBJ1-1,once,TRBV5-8,CASSGPGSMNTEAFF,TGTGCCAGCAGTGGACCGGGATCCATGAACACTGAAGCTTTCTTT
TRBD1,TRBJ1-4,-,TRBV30,CAWRGPGQGREKLFF,TGTGCCTGGAGAGGACCGGGACAGGGGAGAGAAAAACTGTTTTTT
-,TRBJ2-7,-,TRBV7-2,CASSRLGLEQYF,TGTGCCAGCAGCCGACTAGGTTTGGAGCAGTACTTC
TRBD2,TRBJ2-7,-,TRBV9,CASSVAGGSQNEQYF,TGTGCCAGCAGCGTAGCGGGGGGGAGTCAGAACGAGCAGTACTTC